This TCR beta chain emerged from a study of cytomegalovirus exposure and HLA in healthy donors. Study-wide background: Among the 400 or so donors who were genotyped, approximately 76% fell in the genetic ancestry cluster that is associated with self-reported Caucasian donors.

Concerning this clone: Its antigen is not identified. The junction and the germline gene differ at one end; a read error may be behind it.

Primers included in the PCR were 60 Vbeta and 13 Jbeta primers. Sequencing was performed with immunoSEQ multiplex PCR; in TCRdb, only in-frame clones are kept and a portion is missing. The sample comprises more than 200,000 clones, about three quarters of which are singletons, and about 14% rests with the top ten. The CDR3 is 14 amino acids. Germline V lookup: CDR1 SEHNR, CDR2 FQNEAQ (reference sequence). Study-level results: Sequencing artifact likely explains a cluster of highly shared sequence variants. In vitro data verified a few CMV-associated chains as specific for CMV antigens.

This TCR derives from a man in his forties in good health and CMV-seronegative. The sequencing input was PBMCs. The rearrangement links TRBV7-9 to TRBJ1-4, with a weak D call TRBD1 (5 bases). The CDR3 nucleotides are TGTTCCAGCAGCGAAGGGGCAACTAATGAAAAACTGTTTTTT. As protein: CSSSEGATNEKLFF. Full variable domain (rest looked up from reference TRBV7-9 and TRBJ1-4): DTGVSQNPRHKITKRGQNVTFRCDPISEHNRLYWYRQTLGQGPEFLTYFQNEAQLEKSRLLSDRFSAERPKGSFSTLEIQRTEQGDSAMYLCSSSEGATNEKLFFGSGTQLSVL.